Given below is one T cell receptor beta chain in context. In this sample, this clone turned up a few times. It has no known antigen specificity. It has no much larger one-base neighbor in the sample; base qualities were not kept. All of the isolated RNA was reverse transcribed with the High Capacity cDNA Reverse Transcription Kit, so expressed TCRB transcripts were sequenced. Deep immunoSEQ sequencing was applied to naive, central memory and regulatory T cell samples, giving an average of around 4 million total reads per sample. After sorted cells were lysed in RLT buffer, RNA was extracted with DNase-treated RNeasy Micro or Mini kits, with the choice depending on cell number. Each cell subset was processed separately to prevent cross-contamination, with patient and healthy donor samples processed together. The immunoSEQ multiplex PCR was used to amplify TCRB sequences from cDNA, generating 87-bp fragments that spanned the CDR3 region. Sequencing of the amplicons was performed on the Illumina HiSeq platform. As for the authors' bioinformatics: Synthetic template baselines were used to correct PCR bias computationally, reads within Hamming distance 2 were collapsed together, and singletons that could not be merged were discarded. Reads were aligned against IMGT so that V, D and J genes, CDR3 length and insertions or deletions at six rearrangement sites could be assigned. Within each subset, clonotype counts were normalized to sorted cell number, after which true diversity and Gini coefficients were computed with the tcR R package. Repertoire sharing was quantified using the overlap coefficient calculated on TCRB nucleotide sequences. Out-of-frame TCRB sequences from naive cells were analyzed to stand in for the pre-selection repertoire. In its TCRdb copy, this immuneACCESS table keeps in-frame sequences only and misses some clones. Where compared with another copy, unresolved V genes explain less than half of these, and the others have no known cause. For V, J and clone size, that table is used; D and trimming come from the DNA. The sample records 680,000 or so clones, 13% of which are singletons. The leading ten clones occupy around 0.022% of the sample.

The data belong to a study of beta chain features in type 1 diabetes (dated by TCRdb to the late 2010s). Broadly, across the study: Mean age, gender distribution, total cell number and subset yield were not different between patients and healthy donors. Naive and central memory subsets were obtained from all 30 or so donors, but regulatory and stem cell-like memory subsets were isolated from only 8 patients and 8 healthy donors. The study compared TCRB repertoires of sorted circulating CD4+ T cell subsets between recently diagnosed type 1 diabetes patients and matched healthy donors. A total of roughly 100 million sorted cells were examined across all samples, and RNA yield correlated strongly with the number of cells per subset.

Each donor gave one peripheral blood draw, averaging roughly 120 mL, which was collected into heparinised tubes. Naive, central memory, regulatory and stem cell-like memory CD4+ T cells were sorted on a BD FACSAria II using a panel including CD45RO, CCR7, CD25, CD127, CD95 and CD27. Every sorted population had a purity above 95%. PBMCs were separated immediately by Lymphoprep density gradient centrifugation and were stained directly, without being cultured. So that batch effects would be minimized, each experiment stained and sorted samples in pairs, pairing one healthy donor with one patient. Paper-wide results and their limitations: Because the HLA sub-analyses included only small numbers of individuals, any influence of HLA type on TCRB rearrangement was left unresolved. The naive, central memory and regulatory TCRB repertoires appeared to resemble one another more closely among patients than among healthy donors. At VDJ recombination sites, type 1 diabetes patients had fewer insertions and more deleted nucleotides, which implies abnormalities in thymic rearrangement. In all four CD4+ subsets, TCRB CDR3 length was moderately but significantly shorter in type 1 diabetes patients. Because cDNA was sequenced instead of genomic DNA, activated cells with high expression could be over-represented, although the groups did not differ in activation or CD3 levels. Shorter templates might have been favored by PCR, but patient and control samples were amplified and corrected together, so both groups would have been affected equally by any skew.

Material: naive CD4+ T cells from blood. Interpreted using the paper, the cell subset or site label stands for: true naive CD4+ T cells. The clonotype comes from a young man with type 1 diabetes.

The sequenced DNA: TGTGCCAGCAGCGGGCCGGAGGAAAAACTGTTTTTT. Its product reads: CASSGPEEKLFF. The chain was built from TRBV11-2 and TRBJ1-4; a confident D gene designation cannot be given. Based on the germline V gene, the CDR1 and CDR2 sequences are SGHAT and FQNNGV. The V end loses 5 bases and the J end loses 8 bases, and a stretch of 9 bases separates them. Including cysteine and phenylalanine, the CDR3 has 12 amino acids. Of the read, only the CDR3 DNA is kept; its 36 bases are in frame from base 1.